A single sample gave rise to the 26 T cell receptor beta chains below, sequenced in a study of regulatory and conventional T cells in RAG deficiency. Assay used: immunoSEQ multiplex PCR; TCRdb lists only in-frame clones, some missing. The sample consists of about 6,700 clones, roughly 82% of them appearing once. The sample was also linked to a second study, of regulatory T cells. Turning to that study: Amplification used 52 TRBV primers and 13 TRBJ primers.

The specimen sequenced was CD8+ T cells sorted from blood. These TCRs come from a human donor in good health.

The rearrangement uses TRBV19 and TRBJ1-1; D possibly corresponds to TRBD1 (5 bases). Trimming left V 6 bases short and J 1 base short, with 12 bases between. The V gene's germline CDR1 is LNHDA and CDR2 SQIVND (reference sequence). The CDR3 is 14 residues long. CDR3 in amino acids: CASSGGVANTEAFF. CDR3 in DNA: TGTGCCAGTAGCGGAGGGGTCGCGAACACTGAAGCTTTCTTT.

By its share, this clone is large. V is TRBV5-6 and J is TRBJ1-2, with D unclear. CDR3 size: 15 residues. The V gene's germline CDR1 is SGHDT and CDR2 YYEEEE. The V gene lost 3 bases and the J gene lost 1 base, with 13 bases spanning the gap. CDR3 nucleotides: TGTGCCAGCAGCTGGCGACACGAAATTAACTATGGCTACACCTTC. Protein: CASSWRHEINYGYTF.

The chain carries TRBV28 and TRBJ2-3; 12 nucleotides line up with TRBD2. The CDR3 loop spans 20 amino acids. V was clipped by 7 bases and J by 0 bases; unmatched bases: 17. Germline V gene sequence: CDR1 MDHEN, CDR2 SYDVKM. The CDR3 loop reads CASTLPGSLAGGISTDTQYF. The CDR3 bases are TGTGCCAGCACTCTCCCGGGGTCACTAGCGGGGGGCATTAGCACAGATACGCAGTATTTT.

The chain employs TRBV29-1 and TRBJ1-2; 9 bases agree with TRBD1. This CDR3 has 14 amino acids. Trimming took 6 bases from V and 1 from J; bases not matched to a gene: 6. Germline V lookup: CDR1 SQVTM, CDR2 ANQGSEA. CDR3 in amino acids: CSVRQGGSNYGYTF. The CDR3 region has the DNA TGCAGCGTGAGACAGGGGGGTAGTAACTATGGCTACACCTTC.

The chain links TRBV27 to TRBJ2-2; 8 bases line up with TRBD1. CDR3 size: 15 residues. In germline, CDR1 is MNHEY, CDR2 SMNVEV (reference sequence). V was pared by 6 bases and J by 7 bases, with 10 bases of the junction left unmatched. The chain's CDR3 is CASRPGQGASGELFF. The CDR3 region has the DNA TGTGCCAGCAGGCCTGGGCAGGGGGCAAGCGGGGAGCTGTTTTTT.

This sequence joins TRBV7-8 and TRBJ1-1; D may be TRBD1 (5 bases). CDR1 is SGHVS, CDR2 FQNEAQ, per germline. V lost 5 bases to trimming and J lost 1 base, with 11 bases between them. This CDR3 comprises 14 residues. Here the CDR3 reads CASSPGASNTEAFF. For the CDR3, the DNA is TGTGCCAGCAGCCCCGGGGCATCGAACACTGAAGCTTTCTTT.

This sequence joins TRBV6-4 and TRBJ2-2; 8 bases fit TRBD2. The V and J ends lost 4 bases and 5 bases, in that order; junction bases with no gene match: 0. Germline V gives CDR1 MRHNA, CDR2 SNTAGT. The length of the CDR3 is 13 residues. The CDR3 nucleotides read TGTGCCAGCAGTGCTAGCGGGACCGGGGAGCTGTTTTTT. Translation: CASSASGTGELFF.

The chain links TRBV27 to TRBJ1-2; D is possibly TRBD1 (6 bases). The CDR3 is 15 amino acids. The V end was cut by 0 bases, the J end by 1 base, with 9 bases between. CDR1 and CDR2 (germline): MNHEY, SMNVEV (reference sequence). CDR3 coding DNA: TGTGCCAGCAGTTTATCAAGGGGGAGTAACTATGGCTACACCTTC. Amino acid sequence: CASSLSRGSNYGYTF.

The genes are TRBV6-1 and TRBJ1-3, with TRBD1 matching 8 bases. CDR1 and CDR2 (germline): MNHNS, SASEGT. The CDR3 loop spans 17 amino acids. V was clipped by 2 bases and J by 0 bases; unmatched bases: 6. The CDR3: CASSEWDRSYSGNTIYF. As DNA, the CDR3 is TGTGCCAGCAGTGAATGGGACAGGAGCTACTCTGGAAACACCATATATTTT.

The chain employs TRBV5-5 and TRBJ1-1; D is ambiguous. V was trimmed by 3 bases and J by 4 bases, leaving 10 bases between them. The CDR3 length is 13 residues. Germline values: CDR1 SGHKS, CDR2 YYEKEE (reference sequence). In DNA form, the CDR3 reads TGTGCCAGCAGCTCAACAGTGGGCACTGAAGCTTTCTTT. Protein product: CASSSTVGTEAFF.

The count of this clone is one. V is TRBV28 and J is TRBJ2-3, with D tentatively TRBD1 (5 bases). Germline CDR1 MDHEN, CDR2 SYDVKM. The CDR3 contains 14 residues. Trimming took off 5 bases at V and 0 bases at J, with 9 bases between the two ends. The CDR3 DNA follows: TGTGCCAGCAGTCCGACAGCTAGCACAGATACGCAGTATTTT. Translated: CASSPTASTDTQYF.

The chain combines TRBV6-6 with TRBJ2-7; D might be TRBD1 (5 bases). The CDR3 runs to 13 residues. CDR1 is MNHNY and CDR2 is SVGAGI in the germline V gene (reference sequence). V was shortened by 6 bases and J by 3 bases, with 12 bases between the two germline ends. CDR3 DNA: TGTGCCAGCAGCTTTCGCCAGGGCTACGAGCAGTACTTC. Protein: CASSFRQGYEQYF.

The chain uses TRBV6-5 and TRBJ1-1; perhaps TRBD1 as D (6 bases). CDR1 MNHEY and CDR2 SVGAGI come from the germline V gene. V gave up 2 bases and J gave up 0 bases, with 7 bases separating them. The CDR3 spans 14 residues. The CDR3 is CASSYGTLNTEAFF. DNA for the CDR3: TGTGCCAGCAGTTACGGGACATTGAACACTGAAGCTTTCTTT.

CDR3 loop: CASSWTSGYNEQFF. The CDR3 DNA is TGTGCCAGCAGCTGGACTAGCGGTTACAATGAGCAGTTCTTC. The chain couples TRBV7-2 to TRBJ2-1; TRBD2 aligns across 10 bases. The CDR3 is made up of 14 amino acids. Germline V gene sequence: CDR1 SGHTA, CDR2 FQGNSA. V lost 4 bases, J lost 4 bases, and 1 base stayed unmatched.

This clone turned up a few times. The CDR3 sequence is CASSLTQGDTEAFF. The DNA of the CDR3 is TGCGCCAGCAGCCTAACCCAGGGTGACACTGAAGCTTTCTTT. This sequence joins TRBV4-1 and TRBJ1-1; TRBD1 might be the D (5 bases). The CDR3 loop spans 14 amino acids. CDR1 MGHRA and CDR2 YSYEKL come from the germline V gene. V gave up 4 bases and J gave up 3 bases, with 12 bases separating them.

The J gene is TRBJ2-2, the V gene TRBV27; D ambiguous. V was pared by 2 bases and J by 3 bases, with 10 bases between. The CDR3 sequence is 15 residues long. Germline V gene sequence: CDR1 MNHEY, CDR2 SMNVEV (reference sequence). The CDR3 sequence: CASSLGQSYTGELFF. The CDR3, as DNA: TGTGCCAGCAGTTTAGGGCAGAGCTACACCGGGGAGCTGTTTTTT.

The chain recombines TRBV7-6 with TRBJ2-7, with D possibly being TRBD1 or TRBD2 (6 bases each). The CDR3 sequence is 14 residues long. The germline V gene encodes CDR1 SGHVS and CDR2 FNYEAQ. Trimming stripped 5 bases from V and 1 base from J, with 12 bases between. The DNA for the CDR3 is TGTGCCAGCAGCCCCTCGGGGGCGTCCTACGAGCAGTACTTC. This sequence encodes CASSPSGASYEQYF.

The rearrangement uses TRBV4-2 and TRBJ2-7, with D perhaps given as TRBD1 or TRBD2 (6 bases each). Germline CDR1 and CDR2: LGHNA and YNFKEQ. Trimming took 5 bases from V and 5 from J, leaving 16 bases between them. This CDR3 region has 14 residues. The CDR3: CASSLEGGGDEQYF. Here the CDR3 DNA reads TGTGCCAGCAGCTTGGAGGGGGGAGGCGACGAGCAGTACTTC.

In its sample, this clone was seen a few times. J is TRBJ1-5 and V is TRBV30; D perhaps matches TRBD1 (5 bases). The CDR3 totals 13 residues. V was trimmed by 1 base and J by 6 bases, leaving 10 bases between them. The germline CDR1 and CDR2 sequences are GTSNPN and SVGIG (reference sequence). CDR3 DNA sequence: TGTGCCTGGAGTGAATTTCAGGGTCAGCCCCAGCATTTT. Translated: CAWSEFQGQPQHF.

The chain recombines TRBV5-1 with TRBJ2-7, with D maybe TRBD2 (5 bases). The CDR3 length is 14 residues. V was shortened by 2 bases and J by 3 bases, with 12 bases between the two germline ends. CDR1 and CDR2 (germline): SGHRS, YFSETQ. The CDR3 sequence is CASSFRGMGYEQYF. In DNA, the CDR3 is TGCGCCAGCAGCTTCCGAGGGATGGGCTACGAGCAGTACTTC.

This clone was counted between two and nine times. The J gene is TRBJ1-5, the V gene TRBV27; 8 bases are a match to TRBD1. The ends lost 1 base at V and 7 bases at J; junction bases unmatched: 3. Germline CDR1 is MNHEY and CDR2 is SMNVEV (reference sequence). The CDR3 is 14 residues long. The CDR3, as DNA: TGTGCCAGCAGTTTATGGCAGGGGGCCCAGCCCCAGCATTTT. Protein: CASSLWQGAQPQHF.

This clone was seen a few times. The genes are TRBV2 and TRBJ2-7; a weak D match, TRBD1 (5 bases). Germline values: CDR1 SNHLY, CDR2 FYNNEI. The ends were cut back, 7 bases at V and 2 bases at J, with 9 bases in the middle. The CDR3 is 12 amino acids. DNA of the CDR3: TGTGCCAGCACAGAGACAGCCTACGAGCAGTACTTC. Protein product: CASTETAYEQYF. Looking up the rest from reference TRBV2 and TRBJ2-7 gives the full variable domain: EPEVTQTPSHQVTQMGQEVILRCVPISNHLYFYWYRQILGQKVEFLVSFYNNEISEKSEIFDDQFSVERPDGSNFTLKIRSTKLEDSAMYFCASTETAYEQYFGPGTRLTVT.

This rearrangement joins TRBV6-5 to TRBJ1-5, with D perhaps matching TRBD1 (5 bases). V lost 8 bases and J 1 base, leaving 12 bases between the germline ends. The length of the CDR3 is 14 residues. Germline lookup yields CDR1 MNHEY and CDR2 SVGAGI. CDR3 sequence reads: CASGGGTSNQPQHF. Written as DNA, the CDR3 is TGTGCCAGCGGCGGGGGGACCAGCAATCAGCCCCAGCATTTT.

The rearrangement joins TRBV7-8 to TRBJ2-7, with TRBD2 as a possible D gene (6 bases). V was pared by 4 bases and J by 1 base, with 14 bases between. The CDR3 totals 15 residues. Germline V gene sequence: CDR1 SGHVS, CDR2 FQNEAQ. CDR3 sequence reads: CASSSSAYSSYEQYF. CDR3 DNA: TGTGCCAGCAGCTCTAGCGCTTACTCGTCCTACGAGCAGTACTTC.

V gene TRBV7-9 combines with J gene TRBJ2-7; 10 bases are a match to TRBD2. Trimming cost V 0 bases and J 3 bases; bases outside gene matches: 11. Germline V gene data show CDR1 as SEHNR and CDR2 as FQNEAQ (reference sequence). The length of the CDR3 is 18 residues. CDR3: CASSLAKGSGGLDYEQYF. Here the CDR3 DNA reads TGTGCCAGCAGCTTAGCGAAGGGTAGCGGGGGGCTTGACTACGAGCAGTACTTC.

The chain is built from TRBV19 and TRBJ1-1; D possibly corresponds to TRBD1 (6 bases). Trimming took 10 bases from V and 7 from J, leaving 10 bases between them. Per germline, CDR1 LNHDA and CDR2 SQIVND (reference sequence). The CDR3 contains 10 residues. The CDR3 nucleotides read TGTGCCACCAGGGGAGGTGAAGCTTTCTTT. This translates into CATRGGEAFF.